This paragraph covers one TCR beta chain sequence. What it recognizes is unknown. The entry originates in a study of graft-versus-host responses after intestinal transplantation. Study-wide results and caveats: Early declines in HvG clones that occurred post-transplant were associated with peak circulating GvH clone levels.

Germline-derived CDR1 and CDR2 are SGDLS and YYNGEE. V shed 0 bases and J shed 2 bases, with 10 bases lying between them. The CDR3 runs to 15 residues. TCRdb's table, derived via immunoSEQ multiplex PCR, lists solely in-frame clones and lacks some. In the table there are tens of thousands of clones, roughly 91% of which are singletons. The source material was unstimulated CD8+ T cells sorted from spleen or lymph node cells, sampled before intestinal transplant. The J gene is TRBJ2-3, the V gene TRBV9; weak D call: TRBD2 (5 bases). The receptor was isolated from a human donor who received an intestinal transplant. The CDR3 DNA is TGTGCCAGCAGCGTAGCTTTCGGGGACACAGATACGCAGTATTTT. Amino acids: CASSVAFGDTDTQYF.